This T cell receptor (beta chain) was recovered during a study of blood T cell repertoires in COVID-19. Background on the study: The United States, Italy and Spain provided the acute and convalescent COVID-19 samples. The analysed material was cDNA or gDNA that came from T cells, B-cell-depleted T cells, or PBMCs.

Under the authors' procedure: Reference gene primer amplification yielded estimated nucleated cell counts. Sequencing was performed with immunoSEQ multiplex PCR; in TCRdb, only in-frame clones are kept and a portion is missing. The DNA gave D and trimming, while V, J and clone size come from that table. The data hold 150,000 to 200,000 clones, with around nine tenths observed a single time. The CDR3 contains 14 residues. In germline, CDR1 is SGHDT, CDR2 YYEEEE. V lost 0 bases, J lost 7 bases, and 3 bases stayed unmatched. V gene TRBV5-6 combines with J gene TRBJ1-2; 10 bases are shared with TRBD1. The receptor was derived from a human donor in a cohort sampled during active COVID-19. The specimen was peripheral blood. CDR3 amino acids: CASSLATGGFGYTF. The CDR3 nucleotides read TGTGCCAGCAGCTTGGCGACAGGGGGCTTTGGCTACACCTTC.